This record concerns one T cell receptor (beta chain) sequence. Antigen: not known. Assay: immunoSEQ multiplex PCR; the TCRdb copy retains only in-frame clones and omits some. Here the sample spans around 140,000 clones, 75% to 90% being singletons. Trimming took off 8 bases at V and 2 bases at J, with 7 bases between the two ends. Germline V gives CDR1 MNHEY, CDR2 SMNVEV (reference sequence). The CDR3 loop spans 12 amino acids. These data come from a study of T cell responses to AZD1222 COVID-19 vaccine. Study-wide results and limits: Unmutated variant regions are reportedly targeted by nearly half of spike-specific TCRs.

The sequence derives from an adult in good health. The V gene is TRBV27, the J gene TRBJ2-1; no firm D call. The source was peripheral blood, collected on day 0 of AZD1222 vaccination. CDR3 nucleotides: TGTGCCAGCGGAGATACCTACAATGAGCAGTTCTTC. It codes for CASGDTYNEQFF.